This TCR beta chain was sequenced in a study of control samples from healthy donors and cancer patients. This CDR3 comprises 14 residues. After removal of 8 bases from V and 4 bases from J, the junction contained 7 bases not matched to a gene. The V gene's germline CDR1 is MNHEY and CDR2 SVGAGI. Method: immunoSEQ multiplex PCR; TCRdb's copy keeps in-frame clones and lacks some. The sample contains some 79,000 clones, approximately 84% of which appear only once. The sample holds a few counts of this clone. V usage is TRBV6-5 and J usage is TRBJ1-3; 8 nucleotides agree with TRBD1. This receptor was identified in a woman between 50 and 59 years old in good health. Sequenced material: blood. The CDR3 DNA follows: TGTGCCAGCGCTGGACAGGGAAGAGGAAACACCATATATTTT. Protein sequence: CASAGQGRGNTIYF.